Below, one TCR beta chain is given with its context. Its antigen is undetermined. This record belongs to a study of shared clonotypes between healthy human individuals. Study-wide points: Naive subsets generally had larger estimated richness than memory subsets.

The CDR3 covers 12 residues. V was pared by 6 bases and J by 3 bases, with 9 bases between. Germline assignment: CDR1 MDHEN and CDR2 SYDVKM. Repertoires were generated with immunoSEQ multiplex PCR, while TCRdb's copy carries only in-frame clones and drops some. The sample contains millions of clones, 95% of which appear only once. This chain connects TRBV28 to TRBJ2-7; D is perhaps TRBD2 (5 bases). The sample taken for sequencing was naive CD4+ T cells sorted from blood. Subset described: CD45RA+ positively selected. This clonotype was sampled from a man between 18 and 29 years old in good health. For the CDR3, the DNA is TGTGCCAGCAGAACTAGTAACTACGAGCAGTACTTC. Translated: CASRTSNYEQYF.